This T cell receptor (beta chain) appears in the sequencing data of a study of blood T cell repertoires in COVID-19 (dated by TCRdb to the early 2020s). About the study as a whole: Samples from collaborators originated in the United States, Italy and Spain and spanned both the acute and convalescent phases of COVID-19. The material from the prospective study consisted of cDNA or gDNA derived from T cells, B-cell-depleted T cells, or PBMCs. Deeply sampled blood TCRbeta repertoires from subjects exposed to, actively infected with, or recovered from COVID-19 were included in the dataset. A freely available public database, intended as a resource for researchers studying the immune response to SARS-CoV-2, is where the repertoires were released. The samples were drawn from two sources: the first 160 participants of the ongoing ImmuneRACE study, and 1,200 or so subjects contributed by 6 global collaborators. Sample metadata almost always included a de-identified subject ID, COVID-19 status, age in years and sex. Where HLA class I and class II types were available, the types were taken from metadata supplied by the sample provider, not from assay-based typing.

The collaborating institutions used their own protocols to collect whole blood in K2EDTA tubes. For TCRbeta analysis, collaborators shipped samples in one of three forms: frozen whole blood, isolated PBMCs, or DNA extracted from either of those sample types. With regard to this clone: Its antigen has not been determined. No quality values exist for individual bases; no much larger clone is one base distant.

Beyond this particular receptor, the publication reports: The amount of clinical and demographic metadata varied by source and participant and was provided uncurated.

TCRbeta CDR3 regions were amplified from genomic DNA by means of the immunoSEQ Assay, a bias-controlled multiplex PCR. The published analysis was carried out like this. Within the assay, amplification of reference gene primers was used to estimate how many nucleated cells each sample contained. Sequence reads were collapsed and filtered to measure the absolute abundance of every unique TCRbeta CDR3 rearrangement. For each sample, productive Simpson clonality was calculated by taking the square root of Simpson's diversity index across productive rearrangements. TCRdb took over this immuneACCESS table, retaining in-frame rearrangements with V and J assigned. Such tables are incomplete; in checked studies, under half of the missing clones stem from an unresolved V gene, and the remainder is unexplained. The V and J calls and clone size come from that table; D and trimming were worked out from the DNA. The sample table records about 290,000 clones; around 81% of these occur just once. The ten most abundant clones make up 4.1% of the sample.

V is trimmed back by 5 bases and J by 8 bases, and the junction contains 10 bases that no gene match accounts for. The germline V gene yields SGHAT for CDR1 and FQNNGV for CDR2. The CDR3 covers 15 residues, taking in both the cysteine and the phenylalanine. Only the CDR3 DNA stays, 45 bases, in frame from base 1. This receptor was obtained from a woman between 50 and 59 years old with active or convalescent COVID-19. Rearrangement joined TRBV11-2 to TRBJ1-4; TRBD1 fits 8 bases in the junction. The specimen sequenced was peripheral blood. The CDR3 here reads CASSRSSGGQEKLFF. DNA sequence: TGTGCCAGCAGCCGAAGTTCAGGGGGCCAAGAAAAACTGTTTTTT.